This T cell receptor beta chain was sequenced in a study of cytomegalovirus exposure and HLA in healthy donors. The germline V gene has CDR1 MNHNY and CDR2 SVGAGI (reference sequence). The CDR3 has 13 amino acids. The V end was cut by 5 bases, the J end by 6 bases, with 14 bases between. The PCR ran on 60 Vbeta and 13 Jbeta primers. The table came from immunoSEQ multiplex PCR; TCRdb's copy has only in-frame clones and leaves some out. Among 100,000 to 150,000 clones, 73% were seen once, and the ten largest hold less than 2.5%. The sequence derives from a woman aged 40 to 50 in good health and CMV-seropositive. Sequenced material: PBMCs. The J gene is TRBJ2-7, the V gene TRBV6-6; D may be TRBD2 (5 bases). The chain's CDR3 is CASSAGLLGEQYF. The CDR3 nucleotides are TGTGCCAGCAGTGCGGGTCTGCTGGGCGAGCAGTACTTC.